These 26 T cell receptor beta chains came from one sample sequenced in a study of blood T cells in healthy people across ages. With a J-beta primer mix and a sample-barcoded 5' primer, a second PCR ran about 7 to 12 cycles. TCRdb used MiXCR to reprocess the 5' RACE reads, holding one entry per CDR3 protein. The table lists 890,000 or so distinct CDR3 sequences, 62% of them singletons, with roughly 25% in the top ten. Sequencing used blood. These TCRs come from a man aged 25 to 40 in good health.

This chain uses TRBV20-1 with TRBJ2-7; perhaps D is TRBD1 or TRBD2 (5 bases each). V was cut by 6 bases and J by 6 bases, with 18 bases left in between. The CDR3 totals 13 residues. Germline loops: CDR1 DFQATT, CDR2 SNEGSKA (reference sequence). CDR3 nucleotide sequence: TGCAGTGCGTCCGGGGCGAGGGGTACCGAGCAGTACTTC. It translates to CSASGARGTEQYF.

This clonotype turned up a few times. This chain joins TRBV12-3 or TRBV12-4 and TRBJ1-6; 8 bases are a match to TRBD1. The length of the CDR3 is 14 residues. Trimming at V came to 5 bases and at J to 10 bases, leaving 7 bases not matched to a gene. The chain's CDR3 is CASSGQGLGSPLHF. The DNA for the CDR3 is TGTGCCAGCAGTGGACAGGGCCTGGGATCACCCCTCCACTTT.

The count of this clonotype is one. This CDR3 is CASSTIELAGSTDTQYF. The CDR3 DNA is TGTGCCAGTAGTACGATAGAACTAGCGGGGAGCACAGATACGCAGTATTTT. The chain carries TRBV19 and TRBJ2-3; TRBD2 matches 10 bases. Per germline, CDR1 LNHDA and CDR2 SQIVND (reference sequence). CDR3 length: 17 amino acids. V trimming: 4 bases; J trimming: 0 bases; junction bases outside the gene matches: 7.

This rearrangement joins TRBV28 to TRBJ2-6; a possible D gene is TRBD2 (5 bases). CDR1 and CDR2 from the germline V gene are MDHEN and SYDVKM. V lost 7 bases and J lost 0, with 13 bases in between. The CDR3 totals 16 residues. The CDR3, as DNA: TGTGCCAGCATCCCTACCGGGGTCTCTGGGGCCAACGTCCTGACTTTC. Translating gives CASIPTGVSGANVLTF. The full variable domain, in which reference TRBV28 and TRBJ2-6 provide the parts outside the CDR3, is DVKVTQSSRYLVKRTGEKVFLECVQDMDHENMFWYRQDPGLGLRLIYFSYDVKMKEKGDIPEGYSVSREKKERFSLILESASTNQTSMYLCASIPTGVSGANVLTFGAGSRLTVL.

The V and J genes are TRBV7-2 and TRBJ2-3; D remains unclear. In germline, CDR1 is SGHTA, CDR2 FQGNSA. Trimming removed 1 base at V and 0 bases at J, with 8 bases between. The CDR3 extends over 15 amino acids. The CDR3, as DNA: TGTGCCAGCAGCTTAGGGCTAGTGAGCACAGATACGCAGTATTTT. Protein: CASSLGLVSTDTQYF. The full variable domain, its missing parts supplied by reference TRBV7-2 and TRBJ2-3, is GAGVSQSPSNKVTEKGKDVELRCDPISGHTALYWYRQSLGQGLEFLIYFQGNSAPDKSGLPSDRFSAERTGGSVSTLTIQRTQQEDSAVYLCASSLGLVSTDTQYFGPGTRLTVL.

This clonotype was picked up a small number of times. The rearrangement joins TRBV4-3 to TRBJ2-7, with D possibly matching TRBD1 (6 bases). The germline V and J ends were trimmed by 3 bases and 2 bases, with 26 bases remaining between them. The CDR3 is made up of 19 amino acids. Germline CDR1 reads LGHNA; CDR2 reads YSLEER. The chain's CDR3 is CASSHSRRFDRIGAYEQYF. CDR3 sequence (DNA): TGCGCCAGCAGCCATTCACGTCGATTCGACAGGATTGGGGCCTACGAGCAGTACTTC.

This rearrangement joins TRBV20-1 to TRBJ2-2; no firm D call. V was clipped by 1 base and J by 2 bases, with 8 bases between them. CDR1 and CDR2 (germline): DFQATT, SNEGSKA (reference sequence). This CDR3 has 14 amino acids. CDR3 region: CSARAVTNTGELFF. The CDR3 DNA is TGCAGTGCTAGAGCTGTCACCAACACCGGGGAGCTGTTTTTT.

The chain is built from TRBV2 and TRBJ2-7; D could derive from TRBD1 or TRBD2 (6 bases each). The end of the DNA aligns better with TRBJ2-5, so the J call may be wrong. There are 14 residues in the CDR3. Germline V gene lookup returns CDR1 SNHLY and CDR2 FYNNEI. The CDR3 loop is CASKGEVTYGTQYF. CDR3 bases: TGTGCCAGCAAGGGGGAGGTAACCTACGGGACCCAGTACTTC.

The V gene is TRBV12-3 or TRBV12-4, the J gene TRBJ2-5; 7 nucleotides align to TRBD1. The DNA end is more similar to TRBJ2-1, so the J call may be wrong. CDR3 size: 14 residues. CDR3 residues: CASSLVAGGSEQFF. The CDR3 DNA reads TGTGCCAGCAGTTTGGTGGCAGGGGGAAGTGAGCAGTTCTTC.

The rearrangement uses TRBV6-5 and TRBJ2-5; D is unclear. The CDR3 contains 13 residues. CDR1 and CDR2 from the germline V gene are MNHEY and SVGAGI. Trimming removed 5 bases from V and 11 bases from J, with 18 bases in between. Here the CDR3 reads CASSDWEGQEQYF. The CDR3 DNA reads as TGTGCCAGCAGTGACTGGGAAGGTCAGGAGCAGTACTTC.

This clonotype was detected a few times. This rearrangement joins TRBV6-5 to TRBJ1-2; 8 bases match TRBD1. The CDR3 runs to 15 residues. Germline lookup yields CDR1 MNHEY and CDR2 SVGAGI. V lost 5 bases, J lost 4 bases, and 9 bases stayed unmatched. The CDR3 nucleotides are TGTGCCAGCAGTCCCGCTCCGGGACAGGCCTATGGCTACACCTTC. The encoded protein is CASSPAPGQAYGYTF.

The chain has TRBV18 and TRBJ1-6; D possibly corresponds to TRBD1 (5 bases). This CDR3 has 18 residues. V was cut by 6 bases and J by 0 bases, with 18 bases left in between. Germline loops: CDR1 KGHSH, CDR2 LQKENI. The CDR3 DNA sequence: TGTGCCAGCTCTCGGGGCGAGGGGCTGGGCTCCTATAATTCACCCCTCCACTTT. Translating it yields CASSRGEGLGSYNSPLHF.

The J gene is TRBJ2-7, the V gene TRBV28; no clear D gene. Germline values: CDR1 MDHEN, CDR2 SYDVKM. The CDR3 has 14 amino acids. V was clipped by 6 bases and J by 3 bases, with 15 bases between them. CDR3 loop: CASSEGTEFYEQYF. The DNA of the CDR3 is TGTGCCAGCAGCGAAGGAACTGAATTCTACGAGCAGTACTTC.

This clonotype was seen a few times. The V call is TRBV6-2 or TRBV6-3, the J call TRBJ2-1; D gene uncertain. The J call may not be correct, given that the DNA end is closer to TRBJ2-7. The germline gives CDR1 MNHEY, CDR2 SVGEGT. The CDR3 consists of 13 residues. CDR3 in amino acids: CASSQTGYNEQYF. CDR3 coding DNA: TGTGCCAGCAGCCAGACCGGGTACAATGAGCAGTACTTC.

The V gene is TRBV20-1, the J gene TRBJ2-4; TRBD2 aligns across 10 bases. TRBJ2-5 matches the DNA end more closely, so the J call is doubtful. Germline CDR1 DFQATT, CDR2 SNEGSKA (reference sequence). The CDR3 contains 15 residues. CDR3 coding DNA: TGCAGTGCTGAGGAAGCGGGGGGGCCAAGGGAGACCCAGTACTTC. Protein: CSAEEAGGPRETQYF.

The gene calls are TRBV2 and TRBJ1-2; D gene unclear. CDR1 and CDR2 from the germline V gene are SNHLY and FYNNEI. This CDR3 spans 14 amino acids. V gave up 1 base and J gave up 7 bases, with 13 bases separating them. CDR3 sequence reads: CASSEGVGSGGYTF. CDR3 bases: TGTGCCAGCAGTGAAGGGGTGGGGTCGGGTGGCTACACCTTC. Combining the CDR3 with reference TRBV2 and TRBJ1-2 gives the whole variable domain EPEVTQTPSHQVTQMGQEVILRCVPISNHLYFYWYRQILGQKVEFLVSFYNNEISEKSEIFDDQFSVERPDGSNFTLKIRSTKLEDSAMYFCASSEGVGSGGYTFGSGTRLTVV.

The V gene is TRBV10-3, the J gene TRBJ2-7, with TRBD1 identical over 7 bases. The CDR3 has 12 amino acids. Germline lookup yields CDR1 ENHRY and CDR2 SYGVKD. Trimming took 10 bases from V and 7 from J; bases not matched to a gene: 10. The chain's CDR3 is CATGTAVGEQYF. The CDR3 DNA reads as TGTGCCACCGGGACAGCTGTCGGGGAGCAGTACTTC.

J is TRBJ1-3 and V is TRBV27, with D unresolved. CDR1 and CDR2 (germline): MNHEY, SMNVEV (reference sequence). The CDR3 is 14 amino acids. The V end lost 1 base, the J end lost 0 bases, and 4 bases lay between the germline ends. CDR3: CASSLFSSGNTIYF. In nucleotides, the CDR3 is TGTGCCAGCAGTTTATTCAGCTCTGGAAACACCATATATTTT.

This clonotype was found once. A single base separates this from a much larger clone, so it may be a read error. V and J are TRBV7-2 and TRBJ2-3, with 11 bases matching TRBD2. The CDR3 has 16 residues. Trimming removed 5 bases from V and 2 bases from J; junction bases left unmatched: 6. Germline assignment: CDR1 SGHTA and CDR2 FQGNSA. The CDR3: CASSPRTSGLTDTQYF. The CDR3 DNA reads as TGTGCCAGCAGCCCCCGGACTAGCGGGCTCACAGATACGCAGTATTTT. The full variable domain, its missing parts supplied by reference TRBV7-2 and TRBJ2-3, is GAGVSQSPSNKVTEKGKDVELRCDPISGHTALYWYRQSLGQGLEFLIYFQGNSAPDKSGLPSDRFSAERTGGSVSTLTIQRTQQEDSAVYLCASSPRTSGLTDTQYFGPGTRLTVL.

The V and J genes are TRBV27 and TRBJ1-6; 12 nucleotides agree with TRBD1. V shed 1 base, J shed 9 bases, and the junction held 7 bases outside the gene matches. Germline values: CDR1 MNHEY, CDR2 SMNVEV (reference sequence). The CDR3 totals 17 residues. CDR3 residues: CASSLLGQGARLSPLHF. The DNA for the CDR3 is TGTGCCAGCAGTTTATTGGGACAGGGGGCGCGACTTTCACCCCTCCACTTT.

The CDR3 reads CSASLLVRSKYEQYF. As DNA, the CDR3 is TGCAGTGCTAGTCTTTTGGTGCGATCAAAATACGAGCAGTACTTC. The chain combines TRBV20-1 with TRBJ2-7; D is unresolved. Germline loops: CDR1 DFQATT, CDR2 SNEGSKA (reference sequence). The CDR3 is made up of 15 amino acids. V was shortened by 3 bases and J by 4 bases, with 19 bases between the two germline ends.

The V call is TRBV20-1, the J call TRBJ2-5, with a tentative D call TRBD2 (6 bases). The J call may be in error: the DNA end matches TRBJ2-7 better. The germline V gene encodes CDR1 DFQATT and CDR2 SNEGSKA (reference sequence). The CDR3 covers 15 residues. CDR3 nucleotides: TGCAGTGCTCAGGCGGGCGGGGTTTTCGATTGCGAGCAGTACTTC. Amino acid sequence: CSAQAGGVFDCEQYF.

In its sample, this clonotype was seen a few times. The rearrangement uses TRBV19 and TRBJ2-5; D uncertain. Trimming took off 3 bases at V and 1 base at J, with 12 bases between the two ends. Germline CDR1 LNHDA, CDR2 SQIVND (reference sequence). The CDR3 is 15 residues long. The CDR3 is CASSMFPGRQETQYF. CDR3 bases: TGTGCCAGTAGTATGTTTCCAGGACGCCAAGAGACCCAGTACTTC.

Concerning this clonotype: One end of the junction fails to match germline, which may point to a read error. CDR3 in DNA: TGTGCCCGCAGCTTCCCTCAACGGGGGGCGAGTCCCTACGAGCAGTACTTC. Protein sequence: CARSFPQRGASPYEQYF. The chain is built from TRBV7-9 and TRBJ2-7; D might be TRBD2 (7 bases). The CDR3 contains 17 residues. Germline V CDR1 and CDR2: SEHNR, FQNEAQ (reference sequence).

This clonotype was seen a handful of times. This chain joins TRBV18 and TRBJ2-1; 7 bases are shared with TRBD1. The germline CDR1 and CDR2 sequences are KGHSH and LQKENI. The V gene end was trimmed by 6 bases and the J gene end by 9 bases; junction bases not matched to a gene: 5. CDR3 size: 12 residues. This CDR3 is CASSRGGREQFF. In nucleotides, the CDR3 is TGTGCCAGCTCTCGAGGGGGCCGTGAGCAGTTCTTC.

Concerning this clonotype: Compared with germline, one end of the junction differs, possibly owing to a read error. V gene TRBV6-6 combines with J gene TRBJ2-7, with D hard to call. The CDR3 runs 13 residues. Germline CDR1 is MNHNY and CDR2 is SVGAGI (reference sequence). CDR3 residues: CASNPDVSNEQYF. For the CDR3, the DNA is TGTGCCAGCAACCCAGATGTCTCCAACGAGCAGTACTTC.